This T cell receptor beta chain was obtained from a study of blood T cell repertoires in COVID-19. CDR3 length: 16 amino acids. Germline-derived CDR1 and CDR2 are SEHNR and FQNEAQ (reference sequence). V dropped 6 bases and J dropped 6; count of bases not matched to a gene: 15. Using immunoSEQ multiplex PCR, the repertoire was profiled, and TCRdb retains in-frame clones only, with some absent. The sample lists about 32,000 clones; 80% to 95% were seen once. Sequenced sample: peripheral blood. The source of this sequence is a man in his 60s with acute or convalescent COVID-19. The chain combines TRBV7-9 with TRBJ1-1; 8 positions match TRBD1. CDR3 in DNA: TGTGCCAGCAGACAATCACAGGGGGTAGGTTTCTCTGAAGCTTTCTTT. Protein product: CASRQSQGVGFSEAFF.